The rows below give T cell receptor beta chains drawn from one sample of a study of shared clonotypes between healthy human individuals. Method: immunoSEQ multiplex PCR; TCRdb's copy keeps in-frame clones and lacks some. The sample yields around 2.1 million clones, just over 90% seen once. The sequenced sample consisted of naive CD8+ T cells from PBMCs. The origin of the receptors is a man aged 18 to 29 in good health. Some clones in this sample may be carry-over from other donors' samples. CDR3s include the opening cysteine and the closing phenylalanine or tryptophan. The D gene is left open where the match is weak. Clone size is shown for a subset of rows, as once, few, many or a class of expanded clone.

d_gene: -
v_gene: TRBV14
abundance: -
j_gene: TRBJ1-2
CDR3nt: TGTGCCAGCAGCCCATCGCGGGGTCTTGGCTACACCTTC
CDR3aa: CASSPSRGLGYTF

d_gene: TRBD2
v_gene: TRBV5-6
abundance: -
j_gene: TRBJ2-1
CDR3nt: TGTGCCAGCAGCTTGACTAGCGCAATTATCAATGAGCAGTTCTTC
CDR3aa: CASSLTSAIINEQFF

d_gene: TRBD2
v_gene: TRBV19
abundance: -
j_gene: TRBJ2-3
CDR3nt: TGTGCCAGTAGTCTGTGGCGGGAGCGCACAGATACGCAGTATTTT
CDR3aa: CASSLWRERTDTQYF

d_gene: -
v_gene: TRBV6-5
abundance: -
j_gene: TRBJ1-5
CDR3nt: TGTGCCAGCAGTTACTCGGGCGGGATGCAGCCCCAGCATTTT
CDR3aa: CASSYSGGMQPQHF

d_gene: -
v_gene: TRBV11-2
abundance: few
j_gene: TRBJ1-2
CDR3nt: TGTGCCAGCAGCTCGACAGATAACTATGGCTACACCTTC
CDR3aa: CASSSTDNYGYTF

d_gene: -
v_gene: TRBV7-2
abundance: -
j_gene: TRBJ1-3
CDR3nt: TGTGCCAGCAGCTTAATTCCGGAATACTCTGGAAACACCATATATTTT
CDR3aa: CASSLIPEYSGNTIYF

d_gene: TRBD1
v_gene: TRBV7-8
abundance: -
j_gene: TRBJ2-2
CDR3nt: TGTGCCAGCAGCTTCCCCCGGGACAGGGAACCAAACACCGGGGAGCTGTTTTTT
CDR3aa: CASSFPRDREPNTGELFF

d_gene: -
v_gene: TRBV27
abundance: -
j_gene: TRBJ1-1
CDR3nt: TGTGCCAGCAACAGCCGTCTGAACACTGAAGCTTTCTTT
CDR3aa: CASNSRLNTEAFF

d_gene: TRBD2
v_gene: TRBV4-2
abundance: -
j_gene: TRBJ2-7
CDR3nt: TGTGCCAGCAGCCAAAATAGCGGGAGTAATTACGAGCAGTACTTC
CDR3aa: CASSQNSGSNYEQYF

d_gene: TRBD2
v_gene: TRBV11-2
abundance: -
j_gene: TRBJ2-7
CDR3nt: TGTGCCAGCAGCTTAGGAGCGGGGTATACCTACGAGCAGTACTTC
CDR3aa: CASSLGAGYTYEQYF

d_gene: -
v_gene: TRBV7-9
abundance: once
j_gene: TRBJ2-1
CDR3nt: TGTGCCAGCCCCAAGGCGGGTGAGCAGTTCTTC
CDR3aa: CASPKAGEQFF

d_gene: -
v_gene: TRBV7-9
abundance: -
j_gene: TRBJ2-5
CDR3nt: TGTGCCAGCAGCACGCGTCTTACTTGGGAGACCCAGTACTTC
CDR3aa: CASSTRLTWETQYF

d_gene: -
v_gene: TRBV7-9
abundance: -
j_gene: TRBJ1-2
CDR3nt: TGTGCCAGCAGCCAAGAGGTCTATGGCTACACCTTC
CDR3aa: CASSQEVYGYTF

d_gene: -
v_gene: TRBV5-4
abundance: -
j_gene: TRBJ1-1
CDR3nt: TGTGCCAGCAGCTTGGGTATGGACACTGAAGCTTTCTTT
CDR3aa: CASSLGMDTEAFF

d_gene: -
v_gene: TRBV4-1
abundance: -
j_gene: TRBJ1-1
CDR3nt: TGCGCCAGCAGCCAAGATGGCAGGGCGAACACTGAAGCTTTCTTT
CDR3aa: CASSQDGRANTEAFF

d_gene: TRBD1
v_gene: TRBV25-1
abundance: -
j_gene: TRBJ2-5
CDR3nt: TGTGCCAGCAGTGAGGGGTCCCAGGGGGCGCTTCTAGAGACCCAGTACTTC
CDR3aa: CASSEGSQGALLETQYF

d_gene: -
v_gene: TRBV7-6
abundance: -
j_gene: TRBJ1-3
CDR3nt: TGTGCCAGCAGCCCCTTTCTTGAGCAGGGGAACTCTGGAAACACCATATATTTT
CDR3aa: CASSPFLEQGNSGNTIYF

d_gene: -
v_gene: TRBV6-1
abundance: once
j_gene: TRBJ2-7
CDR3nt: TGTGCCAGCAAAATAATTGGGGTTTACGAGCAGTACTTC
CDR3aa: CASKIIGVYEQYF

d_gene: TRBD2
v_gene: TRBV11-2
abundance: once
j_gene: TRBJ2-1
CDR3nt: TGTGCCAGCAGCTTTAGCGGGAGTAGTAAAGATGAGCAGTTCTTC
CDR3aa: CASSFSGSSKDEQFF

d_gene: TRBD2
v_gene: TRBV7-2
abundance: once
j_gene: TRBJ2-4
CDR3nt: TGTGCCAGCAGCTCTAGCGGGAGGCTCCCGAAACAGTACTTC
CDR3aa: CASSSSGRLPKQYF

d_gene: TRBD1
v_gene: TRBV9
abundance: -
j_gene: TRBJ2-7
CDR3nt: TGTGCCAGCAGCGTGACAGGGAATATGGGCGAGCAGTACTTC
CDR3aa: CASSVTGNMGEQYF

d_gene: -
v_gene: TRBV27
abundance: -
j_gene: TRBJ2-5
CDR3nt: TGTGCCAGCAGTTTATCGTCCGGACCATCGGAAGAGACCCAGTACTTC
CDR3aa: CASSLSSGPSEETQYF

d_gene: -
v_gene: TRBV6-6
abundance: once
j_gene: TRBJ1-2
CDR3nt: TGTGCCAGCAGTTCCCCGGGTGGCCACTACTATGGCTACACCTTC
CDR3aa: CASSSPGGHYYGYTF

d_gene: TRBD2
v_gene: TRBV9
abundance: -
j_gene: TRBJ2-1
CDR3nt: TGTGCCAGCAGCGTCCGACTAGCGGATTACAATGAGCAGTTCTTC
CDR3aa: CASSVRLADYNEQFF

d_gene: TRBD1
v_gene: TRBV6-5
abundance: -
j_gene: TRBJ2-7
CDR3nt: TGTGCCAGCAGTCCTGAGGACAGGGGAGGCTACGAGCAGTACTTC
CDR3aa: CASSPEDRGGYEQYF

d_gene: -
v_gene: TRBV29-1
abundance: -
j_gene: TRBJ2-1
CDR3nt: TGCAGCGTTGCAGGGGCAAGCTACAATGAGCAGTTCTTC
CDR3aa: CSVAGASYNEQFF

d_gene: -
v_gene: TRBV6-5
abundance: -
j_gene: TRBJ1-5
CDR3nt: TGTGCCAGCAGTTACTCGAGGCAGGTGGATCAGCCCCAGCATTTT
CDR3aa: CASSYSRQVDQPQHF

d_gene: -
v_gene: TRBV28
abundance: -
j_gene: TRBJ2-1
CDR3nt: TGTGCCAGCTATGGGAGAGGAAATGAGCAGTTCTTC
CDR3aa: CASYGRGNEQFF

d_gene: -
v_gene: TRBV28
abundance: -
j_gene: TRBJ2-7
CDR3nt: TGTGCCAGCAGTTTTTTTAGGCTAGTTGGTCCCGAGCAGTACTTC
CDR3aa: CASSFFRLVGPEQYF

d_gene: -
v_gene: TRBV27
abundance: -
j_gene: TRBJ2-1
CDR3nt: TGTGCCAGCAGTTTATTGGGGAGGGGGGAGCAGTTCTTC
CDR3aa: CASSLLGRGEQFF

d_gene: -
v_gene: TRBV10-1
abundance: -
j_gene: TRBJ2-6
CDR3nt: TGCGCCAGCAGTCGGCCCTCTGGGGCCAACGTCCTGACTTTC
CDR3aa: CASSRPSGANVLTF

d_gene: -
v_gene: TRBV5-1
abundance: -
j_gene: TRBJ1-2
CDR3nt: TGCGCCAGCAGCTTGGTCAAGCAGGGAGGCTATGGCTACACCTTC
CDR3aa: CASSLVKQGGYGYTF

d_gene: -
v_gene: TRBV18
abundance: -
j_gene: TRBJ2-1
CDR3nt: TGTGCCAGCTCACCCAGGAGGGGAGAATACACTGAGCAGTTCTTC
CDR3aa: CASSPRRGEYTEQFF

d_gene: -
v_gene: TRBV27
abundance: -
j_gene: TRBJ2-2
CDR3nt: TGTGCCAGCAGATACCTAGGGACCGGGGAGCTGTTTTTT
CDR3aa: CASRYLGTGELFF

d_gene: TRBD2
v_gene: TRBV7-2
abundance: -
j_gene: TRBJ2-3
CDR3nt: TGTGCCAGCAGCCCAGTCCTCCTAGCGGGACCTAGCACAGATACGCAGTATTTT
CDR3aa: CASSPVLLAGPSTDTQYF

d_gene: -
v_gene: TRBV28
abundance: -
j_gene: TRBJ2-2
CDR3nt: TGTGCCAGCAGTTTACGGCCTAGCAGGAACACCGGGGAGCTGTTTTTT
CDR3aa: CASSLRPSRNTGELFF

d_gene: -
v_gene: TRBV28
abundance: -
j_gene: TRBJ1-3
CDR3nt: TGTGCCAGCAGTCTCACCAGGGTGAACGGAAACACCATATATTTT
CDR3aa: CASSLTRVNGNTIYF

d_gene: -
v_gene: TRBV11-2
abundance: -
j_gene: TRBJ2-7
CDR3nt: TGTGCCACCTCACCTCGGGCCACTTGGAGCTCCTACGAGCAGTACTTC
CDR3aa: CATSPRATWSSYEQYF

d_gene: -
v_gene: TRBV29-1
abundance: once
j_gene: TRBJ2-7
CDR3nt: TGCAGCGTTGAAGAGGCGCCAGGCTACGAGCAGTACTTC
CDR3aa: CSVEEAPGYEQYF

d_gene: TRBD2
v_gene: TRBV29-1
abundance: -
j_gene: TRBJ2-2
CDR3nt: TGCAGCGCTACCGGGACTAGCTTAAACACCGGGGAGCTGTTTTTT
CDR3aa: CSATGTSLNTGELFF

d_gene: TRBD1
v_gene: TRBV2
abundance: -
j_gene: TRBJ2-7
CDR3nt: TGTGCCAGCACACAGGGGGTAATGTACGAGCAGTACTTC
CDR3aa: CASTQGVMYEQYF

d_gene: TRBD1
v_gene: TRBV6-5
abundance: -
j_gene: TRBJ1-1
CDR3nt: TGTGCCAGCAGCCCGGACAGGGTCGGCACTGAAGCTTTCTTT
CDR3aa: CASSPDRVGTEAFF